Below are 30 T cell receptor beta chains sequenced from a single sample in a study of cytomegalovirus exposure and HLA in healthy donors. Both 60 Vbeta primers and 13 Jbeta primers went into the PCR. Only in-frame clones appear in the TCRdb table, and some are missing; sequencing was by immunoSEQ multiplex PCR. The sample lists 110,000 or so clones, approximately 79% occurring once. The sequenced sample was PBMCs. These receptors all come from a man aged 50 to 60 in good health and CMV-seropositive.

The count of this clone is one. This rearrangement joins TRBV4-2 to TRBJ2-7; a possible D gene is TRBD1 (5 bases). The CDR3 spans 15 residues. Trimming removed 0 bases at V and 0 bases at J, with 9 bases between. Germline V CDR1 and CDR2: LGHNA, YNFKEQ. CDR3 coding DNA: TGTGCCAGCAGCCAAGAGGAAGGGGTCTCCTACGAGCAGTACTTC. Protein sequence: CASSQEEGVSYEQYF.

This clone showed up just once. The J gene is TRBJ2-3, the V gene TRBV10-3; TRBD2 matches 10 bases. The V gene's germline CDR1 is ENHRY and CDR2 SYGVKD. Trimming removed 0 bases from V and 6 bases from J; junction bases left unmatched: 6. The CDR3 extends over 16 amino acids. The CDR3 protein is CAISESAGLAKDTQYF. The CDR3 nucleotides read TGTGCCATCAGTGAGTCAGCGGGACTAGCGAAGGATACGCAGTATTTT.

The chain joins TRBV5-1 to TRBJ1-3, with TRBD1 matching over 7 bases. Looked up from germline, CDR1 is SGHRS and CDR2 is YFSETQ. The V gene end was trimmed by 0 bases and the J gene end by 6 bases; junction bases not matched to a gene: 9. This CDR3 has 16 residues. As DNA, the CDR3 is TGCGCCAGCAGCTTGGGGGCCGGGACAGTATCAAACACCATATATTTT. Translated: CASSLGAGTVSNTIYF.

The gene calls are TRBV5-4 and TRBJ1-4; possible D gene TRBD1, 5 bases. CDR3 length: 12 residues. CDR1 and CDR2 from the germline V gene are SGHNT and YYREEE (reference sequence). The V and J ends lost 4 bases and 7 bases respectively, with 8 bases between them. CDR3 in DNA: TGTGCCAGCAGCCGAAGGGGTGAAAAACTGTTTTTT. It translates to CASSRRGEKLFF.

A remark on this clone: This sample includes further DNA sequences coding for the same CDR3. This rearrangement joins TRBV7-9 to TRBJ2-5; the match to TRBD2 covers 11 bases. This CDR3 has 14 amino acids. Germline trimming cut 6 bases from V and 5 bases from J; bases unmatched to any gene: 5. CDR1 is SEHNR, CDR2 FQNEAQ, per germline (reference sequence). As DNA, the CDR3 is TGTGCCAGCAGTTTTAGCGGGGGGGCCGAGACCCAGTACTTC. Amino acid sequence: CASSFSGGAETQYF.

CDR3 coding DNA: TGTGCTAGTGGTTTGGTAGGCAGGGGGCCAACTGAAGCTTTCTTT. Protein: CASGLVGRGPTEAFF. The chain recombines TRBV12-5 with TRBJ1-1, with 8 bases lining up with TRBD1. J lost 5 bases, V lost 0 bases, and 5 bases had no gene match. Germline-derived CDR1 and CDR2 are LGHNT and FRNRAP. The CDR3 has 15 residues.

The chain uses TRBV5-1 and TRBJ2-2; D is perhaps TRBD1 (5 bases). The germline V and J ends were trimmed by 0 bases and 1 base, with 10 bases remaining between them. The germline gives CDR1 SGHRS, CDR2 YFSETQ. This CDR3 spans 16 amino acids. DNA of the CDR3: TGCGCCAGCAGCTTGGCTGGGCAGGGGAACACCGGGGAGCTGTTTTTT. Protein product: CASSLAGQGNTGELFF.

The rearrangement uses TRBV19 and TRBJ1-2, with TRBD1 matching over 8 bases. CDR3 size: 15 residues. In germline, CDR1 is LNHDA, CDR2 SQIVND (reference sequence). The ends lost 6 bases at V and 4 bases at J; junction bases unmatched: 10. CDR3 DNA: TGTGCCAGTAGCGACAGGGGTTCGGTTCGCTATGGCTACACCTTC. It yields the protein CASSDRGSVRYGYTF.

The chain couples TRBV5-1 to TRBJ1-4; 8 bases agree with TRBD1. From germline, CDR1 is SGHRS and CDR2 YFSETQ. The V segment lost 4 bases and the J segment 7 bases; nucleotides outside the gene matches: 15. The CDR3 is 17 amino acids. The CDR3 loop is CASSPSFRQGFGEKLFF. CDR3 DNA: TGCGCCAGCAGCCCCTCCTTCAGACAGGGGTTTGGTGAAAAACTGTTTTTT.

The V call is TRBV5-6, the J call TRBJ2-1, with 7 nucleotides matching TRBD1. The CDR3 covers 15 residues. Germline V gives CDR1 SGHDT, CDR2 YYEEEE. The V and J ends lost 2 bases and 5 bases, in that order; junction bases with no gene match: 7. CDR3 region: CASSFQGQGDNEQFF. CDR3 bases: TGTGCCAGCAGCTTCCAGGGCCAGGGGGACAATGAGCAGTTCTTC.

This sequence joins TRBV15 and TRBJ2-7, with 8 bases lining up with TRBD1. V dropped 3 bases and J dropped 2; count of bases not matched to a gene: 3. The CDR3 runs 14 residues. Germline V gene data show CDR1 as LNHNV and CDR2 as YYDKDF (reference sequence). This CDR3 is CATSRDREAYEQYF. DNA for the CDR3: TGTGCCACCAGCAGGGACAGGGAAGCCTACGAGCAGTACTTC.

CDR3 sequence: CASRVGQGGVYEQYF. In DNA, the CDR3 is TGCGCCAGCAGGGTGGGTCAGGGAGGGGTCTACGAGCAGTACTTC. The V and J genes are TRBV5-1 and TRBJ2-7; the match to TRBD2 covers 7 bases. Losses at the gene ends were 5 bases for V and 3 bases for J; bases not matched to a gene: 11. The CDR3 totals 15 residues. The V gene's germline CDR1 is SGHRS and CDR2 YFSETQ.

This clone was recorded a few times. V usage is TRBV6-5 and J usage is TRBJ1-2, with 10 bases lining up with TRBD1. This CDR3 spans 14 amino acids. V dropped 7 bases and J dropped 3; count of bases not matched to a gene: 5. Germline V CDR1 and CDR2: MNHEY, SVGAGI. CDR3 amino acids: CASTQTGGDYGYTF. CDR3 in DNA: TGTGCCAGCACTCAGACAGGGGGCGACTATGGCTACACCTTC.

The chain links TRBV7-2 to TRBJ1-1, with 12 nucleotides matching TRBD1. Germline V gene data show CDR1 as SGHTA and CDR2 as FQGNSA. V lost 2 bases to trimming and J lost 5 bases; unmatched junction nucleotides: 3. This CDR3 comprises 15 residues. The CDR3 sequence is CASSLWGQGATEAFF. The CDR3 DNA reads TGTGCCAGCAGCTTATGGGGACAGGGGGCAACTGAAGCTTTCTTT.

V gene TRBV2 combines with J gene TRBJ2-7; 10 positions agree with TRBD1. The germline CDR1 and CDR2 sequences are SNHLY and FYNNEI. The V and J ends lost 6 bases and 2 bases, in that order; junction bases with no gene match: 7. This CDR3 spans 15 amino acids. The CDR3, as DNA: TGTGCCAGCAGGGAATTAGACAGGGGGCCCTACGAGCAGTACTTC. Its protein product is CASRELDRGPYEQYF.

The V gene is TRBV7-9, the J gene TRBJ1-6; tentative D call: TRBD1 (5 bases). The CDR3 spans 15 residues. Germline CDR1 is SEHNR and CDR2 is FQNEAQ (reference sequence). The ends were cut back, 8 bases at V and 10 bases at J, with 21 bases in the middle. The CDR3 reads CASGRGGSGGSPLHF. The CDR3 coding sequence is TGTGCCAGCGGTCGGGGGGGGTCGGGGGGATCACCCCTCCACTTT.

The chain uses TRBV11-2 and TRBJ1-1; TRBD1 aligns across 7 bases. V shed 1 base, J shed 3 bases, and the junction held 2 bases outside the gene matches. Germline CDR1 SGHAT, CDR2 FQNNGV. The CDR3 consists of 14 residues. CDR3 bases: TGTGCCAGCAGCTTAGGCAGGGGGGACACTGAAGCTTTCTTT. This translates into CASSLGRGDTEAFF.

This clone was seen only once. The V and J genes are TRBV7-2 and TRBJ1-2, with a weak D call TRBD1 (6 bases). With 5 bases removed from V and 6 bases from J, the gap between germline ends came to 13 bases. Germline values: CDR1 SGHTA, CDR2 FQGNSA. This CDR3 region has 13 residues. The CDR3 DNA reads TGTGCCAGCAGCCCAACAGGGTTTAATGGCTACACCTTC. Its protein is CASSPTGFNGYTF.

CDR3 loop: CASSPGLETDTQYF. DNA of the CDR3: TGCGCCAGCAGCCCGGGACTAGAAACAGATACGCAGTATTTT. The rearrangement uses TRBV5-1 and TRBJ2-3; 8 bases match TRBD2. The germline V gene has CDR1 SGHRS and CDR2 YFSETQ. The length of the CDR3 is 14 residues. Germline trimming cut 4 bases from V and 3 bases from J; bases unmatched to any gene: 4.

In its sample, this clone was seen a few times. This chain connects TRBV7-2 to TRBJ1-3; TRBD1 matches at 8 bases. The CDR3 loop spans 16 amino acids. The V segment lost 5 bases and the J segment 4 bases; nucleotides outside the gene matches: 10. Germline CDR1 is SGHTA and CDR2 is FQGNSA. CDR3 sequence reads: CASSPGDRGIGNTIYF. CDR3 nucleotide sequence: TGTGCCAGCAGCCCCGGAGACAGGGGAATCGGAAACACCATATATTTT. Filled out from reference TRBV7-2 and TRBJ1-3, the complete variable domain reads GAGVSQSPSNKVTEKGKDVELRCDPISGHTALYWYRQSLGQGLEFLIYFQGNSAPDKSGLPSDRFSAERTGGSVSTLTIQRTQQEDSAVYLCASSPGDRGIGNTIYFGEGSWLTVV.

The V and J genes are TRBV10-3 and TRBJ1-2; the match to TRBD1 covers 11 bases. The CDR3 is 13 amino acids. Germline values: CDR1 ENHRY, CDR2 SYGVKD. The V and J ends lost 9 bases and 5 bases, in that order; junction bases with no gene match: 5. The CDR3 sequence: CAIGTGGLYGYTF. CDR3 DNA: TGTGCCATTGGGACAGGGGGGTTATATGGCTACACCTTC.

CDR3 protein: CASRAGQGFYEQYF. The DNA for the CDR3 is TGTGCCAGCAGAGCCGGACAGGGGTTCTACGAGCAGTACTTC. The chain is built from TRBV6-5 and TRBJ2-7; 9 nucleotides agree with TRBD1. V was clipped by 6 bases and J by 3 bases; unmatched bases: 6. The CDR3 spans 14 residues. Per the germline V gene, CDR1 is MNHEY and CDR2 is SVGAGI.

The chain is built from TRBV19 and TRBJ2-1; TRBD2 is a possible D gene (5 bases). The CDR3 covers 11 residues. The germline V and J ends were trimmed by 3 bases and 9 bases, with 6 bases remaining between them. Looked up from germline, CDR1 is LNHDA and CDR2 is SQIVND (reference sequence). The CDR3 is CASSIEGEQFF. CDR3 bases: TGTGCCAGTAGTATCGAGGGTGAGCAGTTCTTC.

The V and J genes are TRBV2 and TRBJ2-5, with TRBD1 matching 8 bases. V was clipped by 3 bases and J by 1 base; unmatched bases: 1. The length of the CDR3 is 14 residues. Germline values: CDR1 SNHLY, CDR2 FYNNEI. DNA for the CDR3: TGTGCCAGCAGTGACAGGGGGCTCCAAGAGACCCAGTACTTC. Translated, it gives CASSDRGLQETQYF.

This clone has only a few counts. The V gene is TRBV7-9, the J gene TRBJ2-5, with TRBD2 matching over 11 bases. Trimming removed 1 base from V and 5 bases from J; junction bases left unmatched: 3. The CDR3 is 15 amino acids. Germline assignment: CDR1 SEHNR and CDR2 FQNEAQ (reference sequence). Here the CDR3 reads CASSLGASGGETQYF. The CDR3, as DNA: TGTGCCAGCAGCTTAGGCGCTAGCGGGGGGGAGACCCAGTACTTC. Together with reference TRBV7-9 and TRBJ2-5, the CDR3 gives the full variable domain: DTGVSQNPRHKITKRGQNVTFRCDPISEHNRLYWYRQTLGQGPEFLTYFQNEAQLEKSRLLSDRFSAERPKGSFSTLEIQRTEQGDSAMYLCASSLGASGGETQYFGPGTRLLVL.

This clone was counted only a few times. The genes are TRBV27 and TRBJ2-6; D ambiguous. V was pared by 4 bases and J by 0 bases, with 4 bases between. Germline V CDR1 and CDR2: MNHEY, SMNVEV (reference sequence). There are 14 residues in the CDR3. CDR3 amino acids: CASSSLSGANVLTF. CDR3 sequence (DNA): TGTGCCAGCAGTTCCCTCTCTGGGGCCAACGTCCTGACTTTC.

The rearrangement links TRBV7-2 to TRBJ2-5, with 8 bases fitting TRBD2. The germline V gene has CDR1 SGHTA and CDR2 FQGNSA. The CDR3 loop spans 16 amino acids. After removal of 1 base from V and 1 base from J, the junction contained 5 bases not matched to a gene. CDR3 bases: TGTGCCAGCAGCTTAGAGAGCGGGAGTCCCCAAGAGACCCAGTACTTC. Protein: CASSLESGSPQETQYF. Full variable domain (rest looked up from reference TRBV7-2 and TRBJ2-5): GAGVSQSPSNKVTEKGKDVELRCDPISGHTALYWYRQSLGQGLEFLIYFQGNSAPDKSGLPSDRFSAERTGGSVSTLTIQRTQQEDSAVYLCASSLESGSPQETQYFGPGTRLLVL.

The chain has TRBV7-6 and TRBJ1-5, with TRBD1 matching over 7 bases. Germline CDR1 SGHVS, CDR2 FNYEAQ. This CDR3 spans 16 amino acids. The trim removed 1 base at V and 3 bases at J, leaving 6 bases unmatched. CDR3 sequence: CASSLEGGGLNQPQHF. The DNA of the CDR3 is TGTGCCAGCAGCTTAGAAGGGGGCGGACTCAATCAGCCCCAGCATTTT.

This clone was seen just once. The chain combines TRBV27 with TRBJ1-2, with D possibly matching TRBD1 (6 bases). This CDR3 has 14 residues. Trimming cost V 2 bases and J 3 bases, with 10 bases left between them. Germline-derived CDR1 and CDR2 are MNHEY and SMNVEV (reference sequence). CDR3 sequence: CASSLKPGDYGYTF. CDR3 coding DNA: TGTGCCAGCAGTTTAAAGCCAGGGGACTATGGCTACACCTTC.

This clone was seen just once. J is TRBJ2-5 and V is TRBV7-9; 10 positions agree with TRBD2. CDR3 length: 16 amino acids. Per germline, CDR1 SEHNR and CDR2 FQNEAQ (reference sequence). The V segment lost 2 bases and the J segment 5 bases; nucleotides outside the gene matches: 8. The CDR3 sequence is CASSLSPAGGRETQYF. CDR3 in DNA: TGTGCCAGCAGCTTATCCCCAGCGGGAGGGCGGGAGACCCAGTACTTC.